Following are 21 T cell receptor beta chains from one sample sequenced in a study of blood T cell repertoires in COVID-19. Produced via immunoSEQ multiplex PCR; TCRdb's table is partial and in-frame only. The sample includes roughly 90,000 clones, roughly 84% of them seen just once. Sequencing was carried out using peripheral blood. The receptors stem from a human donor in a cohort sampled during active COVID-19.

As DNA, the CDR3 is TGTGCCAGCAGCTTATCAGCGGGAGTAGGTGAAGATACGCAGTATTTT. Translated, it gives CASSLSAGVGEDTQYF. The chain employs TRBV11-2 and TRBJ2-3; 8 bases match TRBD2. Germline values: CDR1 SGHAT, CDR2 FQNNGV. After removal of 2 bases from V and 5 bases from J, the junction contained 9 bases not matched to a gene. The CDR3 consists of 16 residues.

This sequence joins TRBV6-5 and TRBJ1-2; D remains unclear. This CDR3 is 13 amino acids long. The V gene lost 5 bases and the J gene lost 4 bases, with 11 bases spanning the gap. Germline V CDR1 and CDR2: MNHEY, SVGAGI. The CDR3 spells CASSPSGSYGYTF. The DNA of the CDR3 is TGTGCCAGCAGTCCCTCGGGGAGCTATGGCTACACCTTC.

The chain links TRBV5-1 to TRBJ2-1; 7 bases match TRBD1. Germline V gives CDR1 SGHRS, CDR2 YFSETQ. With V trimmed by 2 bases and J by 1 base, 9 bases remained unmatched. The CDR3 is 17 residues long. The CDR3 coding sequence is TGCGCCAGCAGCTTTTCAGGACAGGCAGCTTCCTACAATGAGCAGTTCTTC. The encoded protein is CASSFSGQAASYNEQFF.

This clone was recorded a few times. This rearrangement joins TRBV7-6 to TRBJ1-1; possible D gene TRBD1, 6 bases. Germline V gene sequence: CDR1 SGHVS, CDR2 FNYEAQ. The CDR3 is 18 residues long. V lost 5 bases and J 1 base, leaving 23 bases between the germline ends. The CDR3 here is CASSPRGGAGRENTEAFF. The DNA of the CDR3 is TGTGCCAGCAGCCCCCGAGGGGGGGCAGGGAGAGAGAACACTGAAGCTTTCTTT. Full variable domain (missing parts from reference TRBV7-6 and TRBJ1-1): GAGVSQSPRYKVTKRGQDVALRCDPISGHVSLYWYRQALGQGPEFLTYFNYEAQQDKSGLPNDRFSAERPEGSISTLTIQRTEQRDSAMYRCASSPRGGAGRENTEAFFGQGTRLTVV.

In its sample, this clone was seen a few times. The rearrangement uses TRBV9 and TRBJ1-1; 7 positions match TRBD1. The CDR3 has 15 amino acids. CDR1 and CDR2 from the germline V gene are SGDLS and YYNGEE. Losses at the gene ends were 4 bases for V and 1 base for J; bases not matched to a gene: 7. The DNA of the CDR3 is TGTGCCAGCAGCCTAGAGACAGGGCGGAACACTGAAGCTTTCTTT. This sequence encodes CASSLETGRNTEAFF.

J is TRBJ2-5 and V is TRBV3-1 (or the pseudogene TRBV3-2), with 7 bases that match TRBD1. This CDR3 contains 17 residues. After removal of 4 bases from V and 4 bases from J, the junction contained 15 bases not matched to a gene. Germline loops: CDR1 LGHDT, CDR2 YNNKEL (reference sequence). The CDR3 spells CASSPNGTVSWGETQYF. CDR3 nucleotide sequence: TGTGCCAGCAGCCCTAATGGGACAGTCTCCTGGGGAGAGACCCAGTACTTC.

This clone was recorded a few times. The chain is built from TRBV5-1 and TRBJ2-1, with D possibly matching TRBD2 (6 bases). Trimming removed 6 bases from V and 13 bases from J, with 20 bases in between. The CDR3 covers 13 residues. Germline CDR1 is SGHRS and CDR2 is YFSETQ. This CDR3 reads CASTPGAGLPQFF. CDR3 DNA sequence: TGCGCCAGCACCCCCGGGGCGGGACTCCCCCAGTTCTTC.

The CDR3 loop reads CASSLLGSTNEQFF. The CDR3 DNA reads TGTGCCAGCAGCCTTCTAGGATCGACTAATGAGCAGTTCTTC. This chain uses TRBV7-7 with TRBJ2-1; D is unresolved. The ends were cut back, 5 bases at V and 7 bases at J, with 15 bases in the middle. The CDR3 runs 14 residues. Germline assignment: CDR1 SSHAT and CDR2 FNYEAQ (reference sequence).

This rearrangement joins TRBV5-4 to TRBJ2-5, with TRBD1 as a possible D gene (5 bases). V lost 3 bases and J lost 5, with 17 bases in between. The CDR3 consists of 15 residues. The germline V gene encodes CDR1 SGHNT and CDR2 YYREEE (reference sequence). The CDR3 sequence is CASSWELDRGETQYF. The CDR3 nucleotides are TGTGCCAGCAGCTGGGAATTGGATAGGGGCGAGACCCAGTACTTC. The whole variable domain, filled in from reference TRBV5-4 and TRBJ2-5, reads ETGVTQSPTHLIKTRGQQVTLRCSSQSGHNTVSWYQQALGQGPQFIFQYYREEENGRGNFPPRFSGLQFPNYSSELNVNALELDDSALYLCASSWELDRGETQYFGPGTRLLVL.

This rearrangement joins TRBV4-1 to TRBJ1-2; weak D call: TRBD1 (6 bases). V was shortened by 1 base and J by 1 base, with 10 bases between the two germline ends. The germline gives CDR1 MGHRA, CDR2 YSYEKL. The CDR3 consists of 15 residues. DNA for the CDR3: TGCGCCAGCAGCCAAGGGACAGCTATTAACTATGGCTACACCTTC. Translation: CASSQGTAINYGYTF.

The chain couples TRBV28 to TRBJ2-7; TRBD1 agrees at 10 bases. Trimming at V came to 6 bases and at J to 3 bases, leaving 5 bases not matched to a gene. The CDR3 consists of 14 residues. Germline V gene sequence: CDR1 MDHEN, CDR2 SYDVKM. The CDR3 here is CASRRQGASYEQYF. DNA for the CDR3: TGTGCCAGCAGGAGACAGGGGGCGAGCTACGAGCAGTACTTC.

The rearrangement uses TRBV3-1 (or the pseudogene TRBV3-2) and TRBJ1-2; the match to TRBD1 covers 9 bases. Germline assignment: CDR1 LGHDT and CDR2 YNNKEL (reference sequence). After removal of 0 bases from V and 6 bases from J, the junction contained 8 bases not matched to a gene. There are 16 residues in the CDR3. CDR3 DNA: TGTGCCAGCAGCCAAGATTTTCGGGACAGGGTGGATGGCTACACCTTC. It encodes CASSQDFRDRVDGYTF.

The chain uses TRBV6-2 or TRBV6-3 and TRBJ2-7, with 10 bases identical to TRBD1. The CDR3 consists of 16 residues. The V gene end was trimmed by 2 bases and the J gene end by 4 bases; junction bases not matched to a gene: 8. Per the germline V gene, CDR1 is MNHEY and CDR2 is SVGEGT. For the CDR3, the DNA is TGTGCCAGCAGTTACGGCGGGACAGGGGTCGGTTACGAGCAGTACTTC. Amino acids: CASSYGGTGVGYEQYF.

The CDR3 spells CASSKGGRVTDTQYF. The CDR3 DNA follows: TGTGCCAGCAGCAAGGGAGGACGAGTCACAGATACGCAGTATTTT. The J gene is TRBJ2-3, the V gene TRBV3-1 (or the pseudogene TRBV3-2); maybe TRBD2 (6 bases). The V end lost 5 bases, the J end lost 2 bases, and 14 bases lay between the germline ends. The CDR3 loop spans 15 amino acids. Looked up from germline, CDR1 is LGHDT and CDR2 is YNNKEL (reference sequence).

This clone was recorded a few times. One end of the junction fails to match germline, which may point to a read error. The J gene is TRBJ2-7, the V gene TRBV4-2, with 13 bases matching TRBD2. The CDR3 runs 14 residues. Germline V gene sequence: CDR1 LGHNA, CDR2 YNFKEQ. Here the CDR3 reads CASSQLLAGGPRGF. The DNA of the CDR3 is TGTGCCAGCAGCCAACTACTAGCGGGAGGGCCTCGGGGCTTC.

This chain connects TRBV6-2 or TRBV6-3 to TRBJ2-3, with TRBD2 matching over 11 bases. The CDR3 runs 16 residues. Trimming at V came to 4 bases and at J to 5 bases, leaving 8 bases not matched to a gene. The V gene's germline CDR1 is MNHEY and CDR2 SVGEGT. The CDR3 DNA is TGTGCCAGCAGTTCCCCCCCGCTAGCGGGAGGAGATACGCAGTATTTT. This encodes CASSSPPLAGGDTQYF.

The chain is built from TRBV4-1 and TRBJ2-7; TRBD2 matches at 7 bases. CDR3 size: 16 residues. The V and J ends lost 0 bases and 0 bases, in that order; junction bases with no gene match: 5. Germline values: CDR1 MGHRA, CDR2 YSYEKL. CDR3 in amino acids: CASSQDGGERSYEQYF. CDR3 DNA sequence: TGCGCCAGCAGCCAAGATGGGGGGGAGCGCTCCTACGAGCAGTACTTC.

In its sample, this clone was seen a few times. The chain has TRBV5-5 and TRBJ1-2; D uncertain. Germline values: CDR1 SGHKS, CDR2 YYEKEE (reference sequence). V lost 7 bases and J 7 bases, leaving 20 bases between the germline ends. The CDR3 runs 14 residues. DNA for the CDR3: TGTGCCAGCCGAGAGGGCTTCGGTAGTGGTGGCTACACCTTC. It specifies CASREGFGSGGYTF.

The chain carries TRBV7-3 and TRBJ2-2, with D possibly TRBD2 on 5 matching bases. V shed 3 bases and J shed 4 bases, with 12 bases lying between them. The CDR3 contains 15 residues. Germline CDR1 reads SGHTA; CDR2 reads FQGTGA. The CDR3 is CASSLWRAGTGELFF. CDR3 DNA: TGTGCCAGCAGCTTGTGGCGCGCGGGCACCGGGGAGCTGTTTTTT.

This chain joins TRBV30 and TRBJ1-1; tentatively, D is TRBD1 (5 bases). Germline V CDR1 and CDR2: GTSNPN, SVGIG (reference sequence). The V end was cut by 0 bases, the J end by 1 base, with 15 bases between. The CDR3 runs to 16 residues. The CDR3 protein is CAWSVLSDRRNTEAFF. The CDR3 coding sequence is TGTGCCTGGAGTGTACTATCCGACAGACGGAACACTGAAGCTTTCTTT. The full variable domain, with the rest looked up from reference TRBV30 and TRBJ1-1, is SQTIHQWPATLVQPVGSPLSLECTVEGTSNPNLYWYRQAAGRGLQLLFYSVGIGQISSEVPQNLSASRPQDRQFILSSKKLLLSDSGFYLCAWSVLSDRRNTEAFFGQGTRLTVV.

This chain joins TRBV11-3 and TRBJ2-1; TRBD2 aligns across 7 bases. With 8 bases clipped from V and 10 bases from J, the junction kept 20 bases outside the gene matches. Germline values: CDR1 SGHNT, CDR2 YENEEA. CDR3 length: 16 residues. As DNA, the CDR3 is TGTGCCAGCGGACACTCCCGATGGGGGAGGGGAGGCGAGCAGTTCTTC. It specifies CASGHSRWGRGGEQFF.